This is a list of T cell receptor beta chains from one sample in a study of blood T cell repertoires in COVID-19. Repertoires were generated with immunoSEQ multiplex PCR, while TCRdb's copy carries only in-frame clones and drops some. The sample includes 250,000 to 400,000 clones, about 87% of them seen just once. Sequences were obtained from peripheral blood. The receptors originated from a woman between 25 and 40 years old with COVID-19, enrolled during active disease. Each CDR3 is given with its conserved first and last residue. Each record gives: V gene, J gene, CDR3 length, CDR3 protein.

TRBV10-2	TRBJ1-6	14	CASSESGIYSPLHF
TRBV3-1/TRBV3-2	TRBJ1-3	16	CASSQDYRDRDNTIYF
TRBV7-3	TRBJ2-3	16	CASSLNVAAGGDTQYF
TRBV28	TRBJ1-5	15	CASSLPGQPNQPQHF
TRBV5-6	TRBJ1-5	16	CASSLATGAPNQPQHF
TRBV6-5	TRBJ1-4	13	CASRGQPNEKLFF
TRBV7-9	TRBJ2-2	15	CASSLVGENTGELFF
TRBV4-1	TRBJ2-4	18	CASSQGLDQGLAKNIQYF
TRBV15	TRBJ1-1	13	CATSEGLNTEAFF
TRBV29-1	TRBJ1-2	12	CSVEGGPHGYTF
TRBV5-1	TRBJ1-2	14	CASSPGGLSDGYTF
TRBV3-1/TRBV3-2	TRBJ1-1	15	CASSLFGLQGPEAFF
TRBV20-1	TRBJ1-3	11	CSALRGNTIYF
TRBV19	TRBJ2-3	17	CASSIGLAGIRTDTQYF
TRBV2	TRBJ1-2	12	CASSDNRDGYTF
TRBV6-4	TRBJ2-2	14	CASKRDTNTGELFF
TRBV9	TRBJ2-2	13	CASSIRGTGELFF
TRBV3-1/TRBV3-2	TRBJ1-3	17	CASARWGGPISGNTIYF
TRBV1	TRBJ2-1	17	CTSSQEEQGKVNNEQFF
TRBV7-2	TRBJ2-1	16	CASSVSWTGFDNEQFF
TRBV18	TRBJ2-1	15	CASSPGSGGRNEQFF
TRBV18	TRBJ1-2	15	CASSPPVRHLKGYTF
TRBV29-1	TRBJ1-2	11	CSVYDREDYTF
TRBV4-2	TRBJ2-7	14	CASSHRDSPYEQYF
TRBV7-8	TRBJ1-2	15	CASSSPDRVYYGYTF
TRBV10-3	TRBJ1-4	19	CAFPPISWAGGCLNEKLFF
TRBV30	TRBJ1-6	12	CAWNRGDSPLHF
TRBV2	TRBJ1-2	10	CASTHRDYTF
TRBV7-6	TRBJ1-3	15	CASSLDRAPGNTIYF
TRBV5-6	TRBJ2-1	15	CASYGVSGGAFEQFF
TRBV24-1	TRBJ1-5	14	CATSDLSGNQPQHF
TRBV29-1	TRBJ2-2	13	CSVGTASTGELFF
TRBV7-8	TRBJ2-2	15	CASRPYTGSTGELFF
TRBV3-1/TRBV3-2	TRBJ1-5	12	CASSRGNQPQHF
TRBV28	TRBJ1-1	11	CASIAPSEAFF
TRBV7-9	TRBJ2-3	18	CASSSLAGGHSSTDTQYF
TRBV4-1	TRBJ1-5	15	CASSQDNRGGMSQHF
TRBV5-1	TRBJ2-1	16	CASSSTTGGVNREQFF
TRBV5-4	TRBJ1-2	14	CASSSPRGPYGYTF
TRBV4-1	TRBJ2-3	16	CASSRGLAGVIDTQYF
TRBV6-5	TRBJ1-2	14	CASSYSGQGLGYTF
TRBV19	TRBJ1-1	13	CASGQSENTEAFF
TRBV28	TRBJ2-5	13	CASSLPYRETQYF
TRBV19	TRBJ1-5	13	CATGQGLAQPQHF
TRBV4-2	TRBJ2-1	16	CASSQDRRGGDNEQFF
TRBV24-1	TRBJ2-5	15	CATSDAREAQETQYF
TRBV2	TRBJ1-1	12	CASRGQGTEAFF
TRBV28	TRBJ1-1	14	CASRGDREEKEAFF